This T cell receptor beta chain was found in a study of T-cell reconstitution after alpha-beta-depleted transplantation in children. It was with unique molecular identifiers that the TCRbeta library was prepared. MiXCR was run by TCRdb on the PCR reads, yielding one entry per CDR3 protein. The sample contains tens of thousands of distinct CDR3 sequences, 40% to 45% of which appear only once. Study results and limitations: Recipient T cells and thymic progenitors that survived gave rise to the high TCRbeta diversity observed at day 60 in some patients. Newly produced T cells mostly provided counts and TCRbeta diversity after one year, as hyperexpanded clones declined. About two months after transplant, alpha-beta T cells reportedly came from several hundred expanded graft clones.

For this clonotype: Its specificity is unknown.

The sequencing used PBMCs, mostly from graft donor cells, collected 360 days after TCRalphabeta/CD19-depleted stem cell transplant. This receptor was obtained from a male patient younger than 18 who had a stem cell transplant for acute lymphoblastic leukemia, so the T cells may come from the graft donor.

DNA of the CDR3: TGCGCCAGCAGCGCGACAGGGGAGGACACCGGGGAGCTGTTTTTT. Its translation: CASSATGEDTGELFF. The chain couples TRBV5-1 to TRBJ2-2; 8 bases fit TRBD1. The CDR3 loop spans 15 amino acids. Germline CDR1 and CDR2: SGHRS and YFSETQ. V was clipped by 4 bases and J by 3 bases; unmatched bases: 5.